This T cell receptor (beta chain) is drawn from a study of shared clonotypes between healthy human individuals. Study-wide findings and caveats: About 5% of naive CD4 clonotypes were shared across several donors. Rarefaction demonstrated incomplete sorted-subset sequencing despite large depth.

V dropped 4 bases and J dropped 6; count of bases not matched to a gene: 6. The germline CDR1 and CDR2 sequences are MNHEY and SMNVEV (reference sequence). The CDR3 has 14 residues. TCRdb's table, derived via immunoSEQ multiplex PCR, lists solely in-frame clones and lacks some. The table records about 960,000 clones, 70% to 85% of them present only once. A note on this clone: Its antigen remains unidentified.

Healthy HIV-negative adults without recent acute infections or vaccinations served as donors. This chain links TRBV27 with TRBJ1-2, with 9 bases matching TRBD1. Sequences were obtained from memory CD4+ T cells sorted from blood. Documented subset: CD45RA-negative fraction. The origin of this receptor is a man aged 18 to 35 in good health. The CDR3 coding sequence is TGTGCCAGCAGTTCGGGACAGGGCGGAGATGGCTACACCTTC. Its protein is CASSSGQGGDGYTF.